The rows below give T cell receptor beta chains drawn from one sample of a study of shared clonotypes between healthy human individuals. Only in-frame clones appear in the TCRdb table, and some are missing; sequencing was by immunoSEQ multiplex PCR. This sample yields around 700,000 clones, of which 92% are seen a single time; more than 20% belongs to the top ten. Sequences were obtained from naive CD8+ T cells sorted from blood. These receptors came from a man aged 25-45 years in good health. The CDR3 runs from the conserved cysteine through the conserved F or W. The order of the fields is V gene, J gene, clone size, D gene, CDR3 protein, CDR3 DNA. A D gene is named only where the DNA matches it firmly. Expanded clones get a size class; other rows say once, few or many, or leave the size out.

>TRBV7-2|TRBJ2-5|-|TRBD2
CASSLWTHGGDEAQYF
TGTGCCAGCAGCTTATGGACCCATGGGGGGGACGAGGCCCAGTACTTC
>TRBV10-3|TRBJ2-2|-|TRBD2
CAISGDSLHRVGGRVGTGELFF
TGTGCCATCAGTGGAGACAGCCTGCATAGGGTCGGCGGGAGAGTCGGCACCGGGGAGCTGTTTTTT
>TRBV6-5|TRBJ1-1|-|TRBD1
CASSYDEGAIEAFF
TGTGCCAGCAGTTACGATGAGGGGGCGATTGAAGCTTTCTTT
>TRBV9|TRBJ2-6|-|-
CASSVFALSSGANVLTF
TGTGCCAGCAGCGTATTCGCGCTCAGCTCTGGGGCCAACGTCCTGACTTTC
>TRBV27|TRBJ2-7|-|-
CASSLRGAPTYEQYF
TGTGCCAGCAGTTTAAGAGGGGCGCCCACATACGAGCAGTACTTC
>TRBV29-1|TRBJ2-1|-|TRBD2
CSALRREGAYNEQFF
TGCAGCGCTCTGAGGCGGGAGGGCGCCTACAATGAGCAGTTCTTC
>TRBV5-4|TRBJ1-5|-|-
CASSLAGEPSNQPQHF
TGTGCCAGCAGCTTGGCAGGAGAACCATCCAATCAGCCCCAGCATTTT
>TRBV13|TRBJ2-7|-|-
CASSLGGSLYEQYF
TGTGCCAGCAGCTTAGGCGGGTCCTTATACGAGCAGTACTTC
>TRBV7-9|TRBJ2-7|few|-
CASSLGLNEQYF
TGTGCCAGCAGCTTAGGACTGAACGAGCAGTACTTC
>TRBV5-1|TRBJ1-2|-|-
CASSLESGELYGYTF
TGCGCCAGCAGCTTGGAATCAGGGGAGTTGTACGGCTACACCTTC
>TRBV2|TRBJ1-1|-|-
CASSRSGGWTDMNTEAFF
TGTGCCAGCAGTCGAAGCGGCGGTTGGACAGACATGAACACTGAAGCTTTCTTT
>TRBV27|TRBJ2-7|-|-
CASSSRTGPTYEQYF
TGTGCCAGCAGTTCACGAACAGGGCCGACCTACGAGCAGTACTTC
>TRBV9|TRBJ1-2|-|TRBD1
CASSDQGEPSYGYTF
TGTGCCAGCAGCGACCAGGGGGAACCCTCCTATGGCTACACCTTC
>TRBV19|TRBJ2-7|-|-
CASSIGLGYEQYF
TGTGCCAGTAGTATTGGACTCGGATACGAGCAGTACTTC
>TRBV5-1|TRBJ2-7|-|TRBD1
CASSPGTGEDYEQYF
TGCGCCAGCAGCCCCGGGACAGGGGAGGACTACGAGCAGTACTTC
>TRBV28|TRBJ2-7|many|TRBD2
CASRKTSGRAYEQYF
TGTGCCAGCAGAAAGACTAGCGGGAGGGCCTACGAGCAGTACTTC
>TRBV11-2|TRBJ2-5|-|-
CASSGWGKLQETQYF
TGTGCCAGCAGTGGTTGGGGGAAACTCCAAGAGACCCAGTACTTC
>TRBV4-1|TRBJ2-7|-|-
CASSQEVHTLGEQYF
TGCGCCAGCAGCCAAGAGGTACATACTTTGGGGGAGCAGTACTTC
>TRBV28|TRBJ2-7|-|-
CASSLPGPNYEQYF
TGTGCCAGCAGTTTGCCCGGGCCAAACTACGAGCAGTACTTC
>TRBV6-5|TRBJ2-3|-|-
CASMSRTIEDTQYF
TGTGCCAGCATGAGTAGGACCATAGAGGATACGCAGTATTTT
>TRBV29-1|TRBJ1-3|-|-
CSALTPSGNTIYF
TGCAGCGCTCTGACCCCCTCTGGAAACACCATATATTTT
>TRBV6-1|TRBJ2-1|-|-
CASQLGASEQFF
TGTGCCAGCCAGTTGGGGGCAAGTGAGCAGTTCTTC
>TRBV10-1|TRBJ2-7|-|-
CASSGQRADEQYF
TGCGCCAGCAGTGGACAGAGAGCTGACGAGCAGTACTTC
>TRBV15|TRBJ2-2|-|-
CATSLDTGELFF
TGTGCCACCAGCCTTGACACCGGGGAGCTGTTTTTT
>TRBV5-8|TRBJ1-1|-|-
CASKILPNTEAFF
TGTGCCAGCAAGATCCTTCCGAACACTGAAGCTTTCTTT